One sample yielded the 29 T cell receptor beta chains listed below, sequenced in a study of blood T cell repertoires in COVID-19. Here immunoSEQ multiplex PCR was the method, and the copy in TCRdb shows in-frame clones only, minus some. In the table there are approximately 120,000 clones, around three quarters of which are singletons. Sequenced sample: peripheral blood. The receptors originated from a human donor in a cohort sampled during active COVID-19.

The J gene is TRBJ2-5, the V gene TRBV18; 7 positions agree with TRBD1. Germline V lookup: CDR1 KGHSH, CDR2 LQKENI. Trimming took 6 bases from V and 5 from J; bases not matched to a gene: 6. The CDR3 extends over 13 amino acids. The CDR3 reads CASSLTGSETQYF. Here the CDR3 DNA reads TGTGCCAGCTCGCTGACAGGGTCGGAGACCCAGTACTTC.

In DNA form, the CDR3 reads TGTGCCAGCAGCGCGGGACTAGCGGGGGGACTAGCCAAAAACATTCAGTACTTC. Translation gives CASSAGLAGGLAKNIQYF. The J gene is TRBJ2-4, the V gene TRBV9, with TRBD2 identical over 15 bases. Germline values: CDR1 SGDLS, CDR2 YYNGEE. This CDR3 is 18 amino acids long. The V gene end was trimmed by 3 bases and the J gene end by 0 bases; junction bases not matched to a gene: 4.

CDR3 in DNA: TGCAGTGCTAGTCAGGACTATGGCTACACCTTC. Translation: CSASQDYGYTF. This chain connects TRBV20-1 to TRBJ1-2; no reliable D call. The CDR3 totals 11 residues. V lost 3 bases, J lost 3 bases, and 5 bases lay in between. The germline gives CDR1 DFQATT, CDR2 SNEGSKA (reference sequence).

The chain carries TRBV5-8 and TRBJ2-6; D is ambiguous. CDR1 is SGHTS and CDR2 is YDEGEE in the germline V gene. The V and J ends lost 2 bases and 3 bases respectively, with 9 bases between them. The CDR3 sequence is 15 residues long. Here the CDR3 reads CASSFEVIGANVLTF. The CDR3 DNA reads as TGTGCCAGCAGCTTCGAGGTGATTGGGGCCAACGTCCTGACTTTC.

This chain connects TRBV15 to TRBJ2-2, with D perhaps TRBD2 (5 bases). The CDR3 extends over 14 amino acids. V was cut by 10 bases and J by 5 bases, with 17 bases left in between. Germline V lookup: CDR1 LNHNV, CDR2 YYDKDF (reference sequence). CDR3 sequence (DNA): TGTGCCATCGAACGGGATCGAGGTACCGGGGAGCTGTTTTTT. Amino acid sequence: CAIERDRGTGELFF. The complete variable domain, with remaining parts taken from reference TRBV15 and TRBJ2-2, reads DAMVIQNPRYQVTQFGKPVTLSCSQTLNHNVMYWYQQKSSQAPKLLFHYYDKDFNNEADTPDNFQSRRPNTSFCFLDIRSPGLGDTAMYLCAIERDRGTGELFFGEGSRLTVL.

The chain has TRBV7-9 and TRBJ1-4, with a possible D match to TRBD1 (6 bases). This CDR3 region has 14 residues. V lost 1 base to trimming and J lost 3 bases, with 6 bases between them. CDR1 SEHNR and CDR2 FQNEAQ come from the germline V gene (reference sequence). The CDR3 protein is CASSLGQANEKLFF. CDR3 coding DNA: TGTGCCAGCAGCTTAGGACAGGCTAATGAAAAACTGTTTTTT.

This chain uses TRBV28 with TRBJ2-3; D is uncertain. V shed 8 bases and J shed 5 bases, with 11 bases lying between them. This CDR3 spans 12 amino acids. In germline, CDR1 is MDHEN, CDR2 SYDVKM. CDR3 in amino acids: CASSGSGDTQYF. CDR3 coding DNA: TGTGCCAGCTCAGGTTCCGGAGATACGCAGTATTTT.

This clone was counted ten times or more. The rearrangement links TRBV29-1 to TRBJ1-1; TRBD1 agrees at 8 bases. Trimming cost V 5 bases and J 6 bases; bases outside gene matches: 5. This CDR3 is 12 amino acids long. Germline CDR1 and CDR2: SQVTM and ANQGSEA. For the CDR3, the DNA is TGCAGCGTTTCATTACAGGGGGCTGAAGCTTTCTTT. Translating it yields CSVSLQGAEAFF.

J is TRBJ1-1 and V is TRBV5-1; TRBD1 agrees at 11 bases. Looked up from germline, CDR1 is SGHRS and CDR2 is YFSETQ. This CDR3 is 16 amino acids long. The V segment lost 4 bases and the J segment 1 base; nucleotides outside the gene matches: 6. The CDR3 nucleotides read TGCGCCAGCAGCCCGGACAGGGGGCGTGGGAACACTGAAGCTTTCTTT. As protein: CASSPDRGRGNTEAFF.

The V call is TRBV13, the J call TRBJ2-7; TRBD1 aligns across 9 bases. This CDR3 contains 15 residues. Germline CDR1 reads PRHDT; CDR2 reads FYEKMQ (reference sequence). J was trimmed by 1 base and V by 5 bases; bases with no gene match: 6. The CDR3 loop is CASSLRDRVSYEQYF. Written as DNA, the CDR3 is TGTGCCAGCAGCCTCCGGGACAGGGTATCCTACGAGCAGTACTTC.

The chain uses TRBV6-1 and TRBJ1-2; D is possibly TRBD1 (6 bases). Germline CDR1 MNHNS, CDR2 SASEGT. Trimming removed 2 bases from V and 5 bases from J, with 12 bases in between. The CDR3 is made up of 14 amino acids. The CDR3 loop reads CASSESRGGYGYTF. The CDR3 DNA sequence: TGTGCCAGCAGTGAAAGCAGGGGAGGGTATGGCTACACCTTC.

The chain carries TRBV5-1 and TRBJ1-5; D is possibly TRBD1 (5 bases). Trimming removed 0 bases from V and 3 bases from J, with 10 bases in between. Per germline, CDR1 SGHRS and CDR2 YFSETQ. The CDR3 runs 15 residues. CDR3 nucleotide sequence: TGCGCCAGCAGCTTGGTGCAGGGTCCCAATCAGCCCCAGCATTTT. This sequence encodes CASSLVQGPNQPQHF.

This clone was seen more than once but under ten times. This chain connects TRBV12-3 or TRBV12-4 to TRBJ1-5; D is possibly TRBD1 (5 bases). The V gene lost 7 bases and the J gene lost 7 bases, with 11 bases spanning the gap. The CDR3 has 12 residues. The CDR3 loop reads CASTFPGQPQHF. The CDR3 DNA is TGTGCCAGCACCTTTCCAGGGCAGCCCCAGCATTTT.

The chain employs TRBV5-1 and TRBJ2-6; D is ambiguous. There are 18 residues in the CDR3. Germline V gene data show CDR1 as SGHRS and CDR2 as YFSETQ. V shed 3 bases and J shed 3 bases, with 19 bases lying between them. The CDR3 spells CASSSQVAIVSGANVLTF. CDR3 sequence (DNA): TGCGCCAGCAGCTCCCAGGTCGCTATTGTAAGTGGGGCCAACGTCCTGACTTTC. Variable domain in full (rest from reference TRBV5-1 and TRBJ2-6): KAGVTQTPRYLIKTRGQQVTLSCSPISGHRSVSWYQQTPGQGLQFLFEYFSETQRNKGNFPGRFSGRQFSNSRSEMNVSTLELGDSALYLCASSSQVAIVSGANVLTFGAGSRLTVL.

The V and J genes are TRBV5-1 and TRBJ2-3, with a tentative D call TRBD1 (6 bases). Trimming left V 4 bases short and J 4 bases short, with 16 bases between. Germline V gives CDR1 SGHRS, CDR2 YFSETQ. This CDR3 is 15 amino acids long. The chain's CDR3 is CASSARGAGADTQYF. The CDR3 DNA follows: TGCGCCAGCAGCGCGAGAGGGGCAGGGGCAGATACGCAGTATTTT.

The chain joins TRBV18 to TRBJ2-1; D possibly corresponds to TRBD2 (7 bases). CDR3 length: 18 amino acids. Germline CDR1 is KGHSH and CDR2 is LQKENI. The V and J ends lost 8 bases and 0 bases respectively, with 23 bases between them. CDR3 coding DNA: TGTGCCAGCGCCTACTATAAGGGGGGGTCTAGCTCCTACAATGAGCAGTTCTTC. As protein: CASAYYKGGSSSYNEQFF. The complete variable domain, with remaining parts taken from reference TRBV18 and TRBJ2-1, reads NAGVMQNPRHLVRRRGQEARLRCSPMKGHSHVYWYRQLPEEGLKFMVYLQKENIIDESGMPKERFSAEFPKEGPSILRIQQVVRGDSAAYFCASAYYKGGSSSYNEQFFGPGTRLTVL.

V usage is TRBV28 and J usage is TRBJ2-1, with 10 positions matching TRBD1. Germline V gene data show CDR1 as MDHEN and CDR2 as SYDVKM. The CDR3 totals 20 residues. V lost 5 bases to trimming and J lost 0 bases; unmatched junction nucleotides: 16. The CDR3 DNA sequence: TGTGCCAGCAGTCCTACGACCGGGACAGGGGATTTTAGCTCCTACAATGAGCAGTTCTTC. This gives the protein CASSPTTGTGDFSSYNEQFF.

This chain uses TRBV2 with TRBJ1-2; tentatively, D is TRBD1 (5 bases). V was trimmed by 3 bases and J by 8 bases, leaving 10 bases between them. CDR3 size: 12 residues. Germline-derived CDR1 and CDR2 are SNHLY and FYNNEI. Here the CDR3 reads CASSDRREGYTF. Here the CDR3 DNA reads TGTGCCAGCAGTGACCGCAGGGAAGGCTACACCTTC.

The table lists this clone with a few counts. V and J are TRBV7-7 and TRBJ2-1, with TRBD1 as a possible D gene (5 bases). There are 14 residues in the CDR3. V lost 1 base, J lost 5 bases, and 9 bases lay in between. Per germline, CDR1 SSHAT and CDR2 FNYEAQ (reference sequence). The chain's CDR3 is CASSLGGSHNEQFF. As DNA, the CDR3 is TGTGCCAGCAGCTTAGGGGGCAGCCACAATGAGCAGTTCTTC.

The chain recombines TRBV28 with TRBJ2-1; 11 bases are a match to TRBD2. The trim removed 7 bases at V and 7 bases at J, leaving 21 bases unmatched. This CDR3 region has 19 residues. Per the germline V gene, CDR1 is MDHEN and CDR2 is SYDVKM. DNA of the CDR3: TGTGCCAGCACCCCAAGGGGTAGCGGGGGGGTCCGGGGGCGAAATGAGCAGTTCTTC. It encodes CASTPRGSGGVRGRNEQFF. The whole variable domain, remainder taken from reference TRBV28 and TRBJ2-1, is DVKVTQSSRYLVKRTGEKVFLECVQDMDHENMFWYRQDPGLGLRLIYFSYDVKMKEKGDIPEGYSVSREKKERFSLILESASTNQTSMYLCASTPRGSGGVRGRNEQFFGPGTRLTVL.

V is TRBV5-6 and J is TRBJ2-1, with 7 positions matching TRBD1. This CDR3 comprises 15 residues. J gave up 2 bases and V 2 bases, and 4 bases lay outside the gene matches. Per germline, CDR1 SGHDT and CDR2 YYEEEE. The CDR3 region has the DNA TGTGCCAGCAGCTTCGGCAGGGGGACCTACAATGAGCAGTTCTTC. It translates to CASSFGRGTYNEQFF.

The chain employs TRBV2 and TRBJ1-4; 8 positions agree with TRBD1. Trimming cost V 6 bases and J 0 bases; bases outside gene matches: 18. The CDR3 runs to 20 residues. The germline V gene encodes CDR1 SNHLY and CDR2 FYNNEI. CDR3 DNA sequence: TGTGCCAGCAGCGATGTTCCGGGACAGGAGAATCGGGCAACTAATGAAAAACTGTTTTTT. Translation: CASSDVPGQENRATNEKLFF.

The CDR3 loop reads CASSVVGSGGTDTQYF. The CDR3, as DNA: TGTGCCAGCAGCGTAGTTGGTAGCGGGGGCACAGATACGCAGTATTTT. The rearrangement links TRBV9 to TRBJ2-3; 8 bases map to TRBD2. Losses at the gene ends were 0 bases for V and 1 base for J; bases not matched to a gene: 4. The CDR3 consists of 16 residues. Germline CDR1 and CDR2: SGDLS and YYNGEE.

The CDR3 spells CASSREQNQPQHF. The CDR3 DNA sequence: TGTGCCAGCAGCCGGGAACAAAATCAGCCCCAGCATTTT. This chain connects TRBV11-2 to TRBJ1-5; D unresolved. Germline V gene data show CDR1 as SGHAT and CDR2 as FQNNGV. The CDR3 is 13 residues long. Trimming removed 5 bases at V and 4 bases at J, with 9 bases between.

This chain joins TRBV5-1 and TRBJ1-3; TRBD1 matches at 8 bases. Germline V gene data show CDR1 as SGHRS and CDR2 as YFSETQ. The CDR3 has 15 residues. V trimming: 3 bases; J trimming: 4 bases; junction bases outside the gene matches: 6. The CDR3 reads CASSYRTGTGNTIYF. The CDR3 DNA reads as TGCGCCAGCAGCTACCGGACAGGGACGGGAAACACCATATATTTT.

The gene calls are TRBV18 and TRBJ2-3, with a possible D match to TRBD1 (6 bases). Germline-derived CDR1 and CDR2 are KGHSH and LQKENI. The length of the CDR3 is 15 residues. V gave up 2 bases and J gave up 0 bases, with 9 bases separating them. The CDR3 loop is CASSPSTGSTDTQYF. The CDR3 region has the DNA TGTGCCAGCTCACCATCGACAGGCAGCACAGATACGCAGTATTTT.

The rearrangement links TRBV24-1 to TRBJ2-5; D is perhaps TRBD1 (5 bases). CDR1 is KGHDR and CDR2 is SFDVKD in the germline V gene. Trimming took off 6 bases at V and 5 bases at J, with 9 bases between the two ends. This CDR3 spans 12 amino acids. The CDR3 DNA is TGTGCCACCAGTTATGGACACGAGACCCAGTACTTC. It is translated as CATSYGHETQYF.

This clone appeared a single time. The chain is built from TRBV18 and TRBJ2-7; 8 bases line up with TRBD2. Germline CDR1 reads KGHSH; CDR2 reads LQKENI. The CDR3 covers 14 residues. J gave up 7 bases and V 3 bases, and 8 bases lay outside the gene matches. CDR3 sequence (DNA): TGTGCCAGCTCACCTACTAGCGGAAATGGGGAGCAGTACTTC. Amino acid sequence: CASSPTSGNGEQYF. Variable domain in full (rest from reference TRBV18 and TRBJ2-7): NAGVMQNPRHLVRRRGQEARLRCSPMKGHSHVYWYRQLPEEGLKFMVYLQKENIIDESGMPKERFSAEFPKEGPSILRIQQVVRGDSAAYFCASSPTSGNGEQYFGPGTRLTVT.

This clone is a singleton in its sample. Here the CDR3 DNA reads TGTGCCAGCAGTAAGTGGGGGGGGGACACTGAAGCTTTCTTT. It encodes CASSKWGGDTEAFF. This chain connects TRBV25-1 to TRBJ1-1; D perhaps matches TRBD1 (5 bases). The CDR3 loop spans 14 amino acids. Between the trimmed V and J ends, which lost 5 bases and 3 bases, there was a span of 13 bases. Germline V gene lookup returns CDR1 MGHDK and CDR2 SYGVNS.